The rows below give T cell receptor beta chains drawn from one sample of a study of blood T cells in healthy people across ages. Using its own MiXCR run on the 5' RACE reads, TCRdb lists one record per CDR3 protein. The table lists some 930,000 distinct CDR3 sequences, around 29% of them singletons. Another study also made use of these data, one on T cells of mothers and their children.

What was sequenced was blood. The source is a woman in her forties in good health. CDR3s include the opening cysteine and the closing phenylalanine or tryptophan. The D gene is left open where the match is weak. Clone sizes are given selectively: once, few, many, or a class where the clone is expanded.

clone_size j_call d_call v_call cdr3_aa cdr3_nt
. TRBJ2-1 . TRBV20-1 CSARLVESYNEQFF TGCAGTGCTAGACTTGTTGAGTCCTACAATGAGCAGTTCTTC
. TRBJ1-1 TRBD1 TRBV29-1 CSVEARGHAEAFF TGCAGCGTTGAAGCCAGGGGGCATGCTGAAGCTTTCTTT
few TRBJ2-7 TRBD2 TRBV29-1 CSVLKGASGRTLEQYF TGCAGCGTTCTAAAAGGGGCTAGCGGGAGGACCCTCGAGCAGTACTTC
many TRBJ1-2 . TRBV11-2 CASSLDRNKGFYGYTF TGTGCCAGCAGCTTAGACAGGAACAAAGGCTTCTATGGCTACACCTTC
few TRBJ1-2 TRBD1 TRBV3-1 CASSQAGTGNNGYTF TGTGCCAGCAGCCAGGCCGGGACAGGGAATAATGGCTACACCTTC
. TRBJ2-1 . TRBV5-1 CASSVGTSGLEQFF TGCGCCAGCAGCGTCGGGACCAGCGGACTAGAGCAGTTCTTC
many TRBJ1-5 TRBD1 TRBV28 CASSFVRDRDLFNQPQHF TGTGCCAGCAGTTTTGTACGGGACAGGGACCTTTTCAATCAGCCCCAGCATTTT
. TRBJ1-2 TRBD1 TRBV18 CASSPVQGEGYGYTF TGTGCCAGCTCACCAGTGCAGGGGGAAGGCTATGGCTACACCTTC
. TRBJ2-1 TRBD2 TRBV7-8 CASSWRGALVNEQFF TGTGCCAGCAGCTGGCGGGGGGCCTTAGTCAATGAGCAGTTCTTC
few TRBJ1-5 . TRBV7-8 CASRPNRDQPQHF TGTGCCAGCAGACCGAACAGGGATCAGCCCCAGCATTTT
. TRBJ2-5 . TRBV11-2 CASRPWGRGQETQYF TGTGCCAGCAGGCCTTGGGGGCGGGGACAAGAGACCCAGTACTTC
. TRBJ2-1 . TRBV6-1 CASSEGEQGWDEQFF TGTGCCAGCAGTGAGGGAGAGCAGGGATGGGACGAGCAGTTCTTC
few TRBJ2-4 . TRBV28 CASSLKLCGWRGHKNIQYF TGTGCCAGCAGTTTAAAGCTCTGCGGGTGGCGGGGGCACAAAAACATTCAGTACTTC
many TRBJ2-7 . TRBV4-1 CASSQDKENYEQYF TGCGCCAGCAGCCAAGATAAGGAAAACTACGAGCAGTACTTC
many TRBJ2-3 TRBD2 TRBV5-6 CASSLLLAGGDTQYF TGTGCCAGCAGCTTGTTACTAGCGGGGGGGGATACGCAGTATTTT
few TRBJ2-7 TRBD1 TRBV6-2/TRBV6-3 CASSKPRTGTYEQYF TGTGCCAGCAGTAAACCCCGGACAGGTACCTACGAGCAGTACTTC
. TRBJ1-1 . TRBV27 CASSFSTNTEAFF TGTGCCAGCAGTTTTTCAACTAACACTGAAGCTTTCTTT
many TRBJ2-5 TRBD2 TRBV5-1 CASSLSGEETQYF TGTGCCAGCAGTCTTAGCGGGGAAGAGACCCAGTACTTC
. TRBJ2-5 . TRBV9 CANSHGSGSQETQYF TGTGCCAACAGCCATGGTAGCGGATCCCAAGAGACCCAGTACTTC
few TRBJ1-2 . TRBV27 CASRRAGGDYGYTF TGTGCCAGCAGAAGGGCGGGGGGCGACTATGGCTACACCTTC
few TRBJ2-5 . TRBV28 CASTQGGETQYF TGTGCCAGCACTCAAGGCGGGGAGACCCAGTACTTC
many TRBJ2-1 TRBD2 TRBV5-4 CASSLAGRDEQFF TGTGCCAGCAGCTTGGCCGGGAGGGATGAGCAGTTCTTC
few TRBJ1-2 TRBD1 TRBV7-3 CASSFEGGLGDEGYTF TGTGCCAGCAGCTTTGAAGGGGGCTTGGGGGATGAAGGCTACACCTTC
many TRBJ1-6 . TRBV5-1 CASSRGTAEDVYNSPLHF TGCGCCAGCAGCCGGGGGACGGCGGAGGATGTATATAATTCACCCCTCCACTTT
few TRBJ2-1 TRBD2 TRBV15 CATSRVPTSGGRLGGEQFF TGTGCCACCAGCAGAGTTCCTACTAGCGGGGGCCGTCTTGGGGGTGAGCAGTTCTTC
. TRBJ1-4 . TRBV28 CASSLGGGNNEKLFF TGTGCCAGCAGTTTGGGGGGAGGAAATAATGAAAAACTGTTTTTT
few TRBJ2-1 . TRBV5-1 CASLRGLGYNEQFF TGCGCCAGCCTCAGAGGTTTGGGCTACAATGAGCAGTTCTTC
few TRBJ2-5 TRBD2 TRBV30 CAWRAGVETQYF TGTGCCTGGAGGGCGGGGGTAGAGACCCAGTACTTC
few TRBJ1-2 . TRBV7-2 CASSPEMGGYGYTF TGTGCCAGCAGCCCCGAAATGGGAGGGTATGGCTACACCTTC
few TRBJ1-2 . TRBV12-3/TRBV12-4 CASSYPAGEGYGYTF TGTGCCAGCAGTTACCCCGCGGGGGAAGGCTATGGCTACACCTTC
many TRBJ1-4 . TRBV7-2 CASSLVTARDEKLFF TGTGCCAGCAGCTTAGTCACCGCCAGGGATGAAAAACTGTTTTTT
few TRBJ2-7 TRBD1 TRBV20-1 CSVTQGAPDEQYF TGCAGTGTAACCCAGGGGGCGCCGGATGAGCAGTACTTC
many TRBJ2-4 . TRBV9 CASSVDGGRDIQYF TGTGCCAGCAGCGTAGATGGAGGGCGGGACATTCAGTACTTC
few TRBJ2-5 . TRBV20-1 CSARDYLATGSQETQYF TGCAGTGCTAGAGATTATTTGGCTACCGGAAGCCAAGAGACCCAGTACTTC
few TRBJ2-3 . TRBV19 CASSMNPPDAQYF TGTGCCAGTAGTATGAACCCCCCAGACGCGCAGTATTTT
few TRBJ1-1 TRBD1 TRBV5-5 CASSLVGQITEAFF TGTGCCAGCAGCTTGGTGGGACAGATCACTGAAGCTTTCTTT
. TRBJ1-6 . TRBV28 CASRTGTLNSPLHF TGTGCCAGCAGGACCGGGACACTTAATTCACCCCTCCACTTT
many TRBJ2-6 . TRBV5-6 CASSLVSTGSTGANVLTF TGTGCCAGCAGCTTGGTATCAACAGGTTCGACTGGGGCCAACGTCCTGACTTTC
. TRBJ1-1 . TRBV20-1 CSADGPADEAFF TGCAGCGCTGATGGGCCAGCGGATGAAGCTTTCTTT
. TRBJ2-7 . TRBV14 CASSQRVRGDEQYF TGTGCCAGCAGCCAACGGGTGAGGGGAGACGAGCAGTACTTC
. TRBJ1-6 . TRBV6-5 CASSYRREDPLHF TGTGCCAGCAGTTACAGACGCGAAGATCCCCTCCACTTT
many TRBJ2-5 TRBD2 TRBV3-1 CASSQPSGGGAETQYF TGTGCCAGCAGCCAACCCTCTGGCGGGGGGGCGGAGACCCAGTACTTC
. TRBJ2-1 TRBD1 TRBV5-1 CAINQGTGNYNEQFF TGCGCCATTAACCAGGGGACAGGGAATTACAATGAGCAGTTCTTC
few TRBJ2-1 . TRBV7-3 CASSTGHNKGNEQFF TGTGCCAGCAGCACCGGACATAATAAGGGGAATGAGCAGTTCTTC
few TRBJ2-3 TRBD1 TRBV29-1 CSVAITGVFTDTQYF TGCAGCGTTGCAATAACAGGGGTCTTCACAGATACGCAGTATTTT
many TRBJ2-1 . TRBV4-1 CASSSPQGFSYNEQFF TGCGCCAGCAGTAGCCCTCAGGGTTTCTCCTACAATGAGCAGTTCTTC
many TRBJ2-7 TRBD2 TRBV28 CASSLASGGRNEQYF TGTGCCAGCAGTTTAGCTAGCGGGGGGCGTAACGAGCAGTACTTC
. TRBJ1-1 . TRBV7-9 CASSPPGGEGTEAFF TGTGCCAGCAGCCCCCCAGGAGGGGAGGGCACTGAAGCTTTCTTT
. TRBJ1-2 . TRBV6-6 CASNPRLIYGYTF TGTGCCAGCAACCCGCGGTTAATCTATGGCTACACCTTC
few TRBJ1-1 . TRBV5-6 CASSLGPDTEAFF TGTGCCAGCAGCTTGGGGCCGGACACTGAAGCTTTCTTT
few TRBJ1-4 . TRBV25-1 CASSGRGPANEKLFF TGTGCCAGCAGTGGAAGGGGACCAGCTAATGAAAAACTGTTTTTT
. TRBJ1-2 TRBD1 TRBV28 CASSWGQGRDGYTF TGTGCCAGCAGTTGGGGACAGGGGAGGGATGGCTACACCTTC
. TRBJ1-1 . TRBV28 CASTPRPGLGDTEAFF TGTGCCAGCACCCCAAGACCGGGGCTAGGGGACACTGAAGCTTTCTTT
. TRBJ2-7 . TRBV7-2 CASSLAAGGTYEQYF TGTGCCAGCAGCTTAGCAGCGGGCGGAACCTACGAGCAGTACTTC
. TRBJ2-1 TRBD1 TRBV7-2 CASSLETGHNEQFF TGTGCCAGCAGCTTAGAGACAGGGCACAATGAGCAGTTCTTC